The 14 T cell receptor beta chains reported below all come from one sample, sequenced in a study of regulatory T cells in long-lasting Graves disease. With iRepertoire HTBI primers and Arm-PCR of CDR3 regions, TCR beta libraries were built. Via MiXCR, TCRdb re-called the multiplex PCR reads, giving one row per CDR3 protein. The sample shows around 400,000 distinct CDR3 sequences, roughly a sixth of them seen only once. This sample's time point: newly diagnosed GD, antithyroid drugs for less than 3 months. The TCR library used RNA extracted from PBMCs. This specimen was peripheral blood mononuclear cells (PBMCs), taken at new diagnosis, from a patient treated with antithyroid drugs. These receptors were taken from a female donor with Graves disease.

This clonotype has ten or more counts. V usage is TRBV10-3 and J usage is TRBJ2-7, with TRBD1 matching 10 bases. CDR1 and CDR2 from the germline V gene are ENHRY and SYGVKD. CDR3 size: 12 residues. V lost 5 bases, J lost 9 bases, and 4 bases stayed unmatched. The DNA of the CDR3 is TGTGCCATCAGTTCCCGGGACAGGGGGCAGTACTTC. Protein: CAISSRDRGQYF.

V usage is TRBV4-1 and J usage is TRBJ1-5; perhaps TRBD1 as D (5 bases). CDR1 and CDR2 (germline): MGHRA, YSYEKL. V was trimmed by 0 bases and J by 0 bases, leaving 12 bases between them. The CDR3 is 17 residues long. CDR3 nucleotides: TGCGCCAGCAGCCAAGAGGGGGAACCTTATAGCAATCAGCCCCAGCATTTT. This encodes CASSQEGEPYSNQPQHF.

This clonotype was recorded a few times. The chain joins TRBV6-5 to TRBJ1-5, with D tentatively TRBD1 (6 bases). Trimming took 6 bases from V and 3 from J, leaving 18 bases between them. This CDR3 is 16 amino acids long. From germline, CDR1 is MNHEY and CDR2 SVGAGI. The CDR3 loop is CASSYPIDRFNQPQHF. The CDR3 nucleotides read TGTGCCAGCAGCTACCCCATCGACAGGTTCAATCAGCCCCAGCATTTT.

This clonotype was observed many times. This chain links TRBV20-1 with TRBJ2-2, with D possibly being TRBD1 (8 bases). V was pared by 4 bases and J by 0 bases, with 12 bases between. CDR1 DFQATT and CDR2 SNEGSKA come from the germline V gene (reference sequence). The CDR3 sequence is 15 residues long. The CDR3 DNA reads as TGCAGTGCTATACAGGGGGGGACGAACACCGGGGAGCTGTTTTTT. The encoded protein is CSAIQGGTNTGELFF.

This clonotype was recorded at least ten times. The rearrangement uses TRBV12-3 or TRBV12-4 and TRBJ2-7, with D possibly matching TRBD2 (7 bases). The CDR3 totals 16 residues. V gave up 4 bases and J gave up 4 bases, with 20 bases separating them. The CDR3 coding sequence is TGTGCCAGCAGTTCGTCGGTGGGAGGGGGGAGGTACGAGCAGTACTTC. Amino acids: CASSSSVGGGRYEQYF.

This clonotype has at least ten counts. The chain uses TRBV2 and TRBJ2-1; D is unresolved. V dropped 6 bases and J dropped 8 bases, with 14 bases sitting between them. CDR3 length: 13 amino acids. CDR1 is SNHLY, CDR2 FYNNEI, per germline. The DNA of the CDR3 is TGTGCCAGCAGCCTCGACCCCGGCCATGAGCAGTTCTTC. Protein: CASSLDPGHEQFF.

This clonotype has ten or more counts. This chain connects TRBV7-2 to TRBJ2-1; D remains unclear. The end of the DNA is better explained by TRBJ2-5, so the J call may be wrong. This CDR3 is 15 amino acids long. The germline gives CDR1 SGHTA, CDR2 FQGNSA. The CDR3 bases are TGTGCCAGCAGCTTAGGAGCTACCAACCAAGAGACCCAGTACTTC. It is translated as CASSLGATNQETQYF.

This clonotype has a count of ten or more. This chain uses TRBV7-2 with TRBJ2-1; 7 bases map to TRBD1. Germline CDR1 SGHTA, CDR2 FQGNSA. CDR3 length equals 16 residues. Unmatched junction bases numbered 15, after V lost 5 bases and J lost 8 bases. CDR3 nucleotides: TGTGCCAGCAGCGCCGCACAGGGGCCCCGGTTAGATGAGCAGTTCTTC. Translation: CASSAAQGPRLDEQFF.

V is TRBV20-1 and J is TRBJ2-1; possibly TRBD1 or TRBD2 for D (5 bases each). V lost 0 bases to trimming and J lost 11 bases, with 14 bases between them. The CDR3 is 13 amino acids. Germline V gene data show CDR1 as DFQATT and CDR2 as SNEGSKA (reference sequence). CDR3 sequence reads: CSARDPGQNQQFF. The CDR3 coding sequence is TGCAGTGCTAGAGATCCGGGGCAAAATCAGCAGTTCTTC.

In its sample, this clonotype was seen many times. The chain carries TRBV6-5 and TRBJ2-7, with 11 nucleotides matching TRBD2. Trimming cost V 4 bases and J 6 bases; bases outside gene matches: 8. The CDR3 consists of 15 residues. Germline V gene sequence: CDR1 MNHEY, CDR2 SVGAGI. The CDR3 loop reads CASSSALAGGGEQYF. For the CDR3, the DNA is TGTGCCAGCAGTTCAGCCTTAGCGGGAGGGGGCGAGCAGTACTTC.

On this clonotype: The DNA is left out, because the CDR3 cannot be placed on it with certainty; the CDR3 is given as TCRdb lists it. CDR3 loop: CASSLGQTYEQYFGPGPQHF. The chain employs TRBV11-2 and TRBJ1-5; the DNA was not used to check the table's D call, TRBD1. The CDR3 totals 20 residues, both ends included. Germline V lookup: CDR1 SGHAT, CDR2 FQNNGV.

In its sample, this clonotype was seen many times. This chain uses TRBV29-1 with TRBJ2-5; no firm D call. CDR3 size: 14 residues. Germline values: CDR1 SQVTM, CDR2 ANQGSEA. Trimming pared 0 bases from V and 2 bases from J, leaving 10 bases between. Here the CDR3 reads CSVEEGTVQETQYF. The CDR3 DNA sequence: TGCAGCGTTGAAGAAGGCACGGTACAAGAGACCCAGTACTTC.

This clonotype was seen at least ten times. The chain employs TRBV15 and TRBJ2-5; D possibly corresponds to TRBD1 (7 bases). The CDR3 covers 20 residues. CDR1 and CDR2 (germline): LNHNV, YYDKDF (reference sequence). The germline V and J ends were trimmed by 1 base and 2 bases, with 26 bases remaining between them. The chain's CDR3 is CATSRGVLQAGQPLQETQYF. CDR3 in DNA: TGTGCCACCAGCAGAGGGGTCCTACAGGCGGGACAGCCTTTACAAGAGACCCAGTACTTC.

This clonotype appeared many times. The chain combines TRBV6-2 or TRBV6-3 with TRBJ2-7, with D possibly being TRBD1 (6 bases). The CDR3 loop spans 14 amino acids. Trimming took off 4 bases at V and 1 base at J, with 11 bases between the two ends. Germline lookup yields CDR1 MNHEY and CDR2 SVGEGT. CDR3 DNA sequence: TGTGCCAGCAGTTCAGGACAGAATTCCTACGAGCAGTACTTC. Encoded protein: CASSSGQNSYEQYF.